The 19 T cell receptor beta chains below come from one sample, sequenced in a study of cytotoxic CD8 clonotypes in ibrutinib-treated CLL. TCRdb's copy holds only in-frame clones and misses some; the assay was immunoSEQ multiplex PCR. The sample includes 150,000 to 200,000 clones, nearly 90% of them seen just once. The sample was PBMCs, taken at disease progression, from a patient treated with ibrutinib. These receptors were taken from a human donor with chronic lymphocytic leukemia.

The chain links TRBV6-5 to TRBJ2-4, with TRBD1 as a possible D gene (6 bases). This CDR3 comprises 15 residues. V lost 5 bases and J lost 1, with 12 bases in between. Per germline, CDR1 MNHEY and CDR2 SVGAGI. The CDR3, as DNA: TGTGCCAGCAGTCATGATAGGGGGGCCAAAAACATTCAGTACTTC. Amino acids: CASSHDRGAKNIQYF.

This CDR3 is CASSLRDNEQFF. CDR3 sequence (DNA): TGTGCCAGCAGCTTGCGTGACAATGAGCAGTTCTTC. This chain uses TRBV5-4 with TRBJ2-1; D gene ambiguous. The CDR3 spans 12 residues. The ends were cut back, 1 base at V and 5 bases at J, with 4 bases in the middle. Germline CDR1 reads SGHNT; CDR2 reads YYREEE (reference sequence).

This rearrangement joins TRBV6-6 to TRBJ2-7; perhaps D is TRBD1 or TRBD2 (5 bases each). The length of the CDR3 is 13 residues. V lost 7 bases to trimming and J lost 0 bases, with 10 bases between them. CDR1 MNHNY and CDR2 SVGAGI come from the germline V gene (reference sequence). The CDR3: CASTRDRSYEQYF. In DNA, the CDR3 is TGTGCCAGCACCCGGGACCGCTCCTACGAGCAGTACTTC.

The chain combines TRBV15 with TRBJ1-4, with TRBD1 as a possible D gene (5 bases). Germline CDR1 and CDR2: LNHNV and YYDKDF (reference sequence). This CDR3 comprises 20 residues. Trimming took 1 base from V and 0 from J, leaving 21 bases between them. The CDR3 here is CATSRAPRQRSLATNEKLFF. The CDR3 bases are TGTGCCACCAGCAGAGCCCCTCGACAGAGAAGCCTTGCAACTAATGAAAAACTGTTTTTT.

The V call is TRBV9, the J call TRBJ2-1; 7 bases align to TRBD1. Germline V gene lookup returns CDR1 SGDLS and CDR2 YYNGEE. This CDR3 is built from 17 residues. Unmatched junction bases numbered 8, after V lost 1 base and J lost 1 base. The CDR3 reads CASSVKTGFASYNEQFF. Written as DNA, the CDR3 is TGTGCCAGCAGCGTAAAGACAGGGTTCGCATCCTACAATGAGCAGTTCTTC.

The genes are TRBV20-1 and TRBJ1-1; D is possibly TRBD1 (5 bases). This CDR3 is 11 amino acids long. Per the germline V gene, CDR1 is DFQATT and CDR2 is SNEGSKA (reference sequence). Trimming left V 4 bases short and J 9 bases short, with 12 bases between. The CDR3 loop is CSATRDLQAFF. Written as DNA, the CDR3 is TGCAGTGCTACCAGGGACCTCCAAGCTTTCTTT.

The chain has TRBV7-9 and TRBJ1-1; the D is unclear. Trimming left V 5 bases short and J 8 bases short, with 18 bases between. The CDR3 is made up of 14 amino acids. CDR1 SEHNR and CDR2 FQNEAQ come from the germline V gene (reference sequence). For the CDR3, the DNA is TGTGCCAGCAGCCCAGCCGGCGGATATGTGGAAGCTTTCTTT. Translation gives CASSPAGGYVEAFF.

This chain links TRBV19 with TRBJ2-3; maybe TRBD1 (5 bases). Trimming removed 3 bases at V and 5 bases at J, with 15 bases between. There are 15 residues in the CDR3. Per the germline V gene, CDR1 is LNHDA and CDR2 is SQIVND (reference sequence). The CDR3 DNA reads as TGTGCCAGTAGTATTGTGGCAGGGCAAGGAGATACGCAGTATTTT. Amino acid sequence: CASSIVAGQGDTQYF.

In its sample, this clone was seen once. The chain has TRBV6-5 and TRBJ2-5; D is undetermined. Germline assignment: CDR1 MNHEY and CDR2 SVGAGI. CDR3 length equals 12 residues. Trimming took off 6 bases at V and 5 bases at J, with 10 bases between the two ends. Written as DNA, the CDR3 is TGTGCCAGCAGCCGTGGAGTGGAGACCCAGTACTTC. This codes for CASSRGVETQYF.

This chain uses TRBV7-9 with TRBJ1-1; weak D call: TRBD1 (5 bases). The CDR3 is made up of 15 amino acids. Germline loops: CDR1 SEHNR, CDR2 FQNEAQ (reference sequence). The V and J ends lost 5 bases and 1 base respectively, with 14 bases between them. The CDR3 DNA follows: TGTGCCAGCAGCATCCGGGACGGTCGGAACACTGAAGCTTTCTTT. Its translation: CASSIRDGRNTEAFF. Looking up the rest from reference TRBV7-9 and TRBJ1-1 gives the full variable domain: DTGVSQNPRHKITKRGQNVTFRCDPISEHNRLYWYRQTLGQGPEFLTYFQNEAQLEKSRLLSDRFSAERPKGSFSTLEIQRTEQGDSAMYLCASSIRDGRNTEAFFGQGTRLTVV.

This clone was observed once. V and J are TRBV29-1 and TRBJ2-7; 15 nucleotides match TRBD2. Germline V gene lookup returns CDR1 SQVTM and CDR2 ANQGSEA. The CDR3 contains 15 residues. The V segment lost 6 bases and the J segment 5 bases; nucleotides outside the gene matches: 8. CDR3 protein: CSVERTSGRDNEQYF. The CDR3, as DNA: TGCAGCGTCGAGAGGACTAGCGGGAGGGATAACGAGCAGTACTTC.

The chain couples TRBV27 to TRBJ2-7; 7 bases are shared with TRBD1. CDR1 and CDR2 from the germline V gene are MNHEY and SMNVEV (reference sequence). The CDR3 covers 14 residues. Germline trimming cut 4 bases from V and 4 bases from J; bases unmatched to any gene: 7. CDR3 coding DNA: TGTGCCAGCAGTTATCAGGGGGTCTTGTACGAGCAGTACTTC. Its translation is CASSYQGVLYEQYF.

This clone has only one observation. J is TRBJ2-5 and V is TRBV4-1, with 10 bases lining up with TRBD2. Germline V CDR1 and CDR2: MGHRA, YSYEKL. Unmatched junction bases numbered 17, after V lost 0 bases and J lost 4 bases. The CDR3 is made up of 20 amino acids. The CDR3 here is CASSQEQGTSVSSGGETQYF. CDR3 DNA: TGCGCCAGCAGCCAAGAACAGGGGACTAGCGTCTCCTCGGGTGGAGAGACCCAGTACTTC.

The CDR3 spells CSVETVYQETQYF. DNA for the CDR3: TGCAGCGTTGAAACAGTCTACCAAGAGACCCAGTACTTC. V and J are TRBV29-1 and TRBJ2-5; D remains ambiguous. CDR1 is SQVTM, CDR2 ANQGSEA, per germline. Trimming pared 2 bases from V and 0 bases from J, leaving 7 bases between. There are 13 residues in the CDR3.

The gene calls are TRBV28 and TRBJ1-2; no clear D. The V and J ends lost 8 bases and 5 bases respectively, with 12 bases between them. The CDR3 consists of 12 residues. Germline V CDR1 and CDR2: MDHEN, SYDVKM. The CDR3 loop reads CASSGLPYGYTF. In nucleotides, the CDR3 is TGTGCCAGCTCGGGGTTACCTTATGGCTACACCTTC.

The chain recombines TRBV7-9 with TRBJ1-1, with D perhaps matching TRBD1 (5 bases). V was trimmed by 4 bases and J by 7 bases, leaving 13 bases between them. Germline lookup yields CDR1 SEHNR and CDR2 FQNEAQ (reference sequence). The CDR3 is made up of 13 amino acids. The CDR3 sequence: CASSWARDREAFF. In DNA form, the CDR3 reads TGTGCCAGCAGCTGGGCCCGGGACCGTGAAGCTTTCTTT.

The J gene is TRBJ2-2, the V gene TRBV19; D not resolved. The length of the CDR3 is 15 residues. Germline CDR1 is LNHDA and CDR2 is SQIVND (reference sequence). V was cut by 3 bases and J by 4 bases, with 12 bases left in between. This CDR3 reads CASSMYPGTTGELFF. CDR3 sequence (DNA): TGTGCCAGTAGTATGTACCCAGGTACCACCGGGGAGCTGTTTTTT. Variable domain in full (rest from reference TRBV19 and TRBJ2-2): DGGITQSPKYLFRKEGQNVTLSCEQNLNHDAMYWYRQDPGQGLRLIYYSQIVNDFQKGDIAEGYSVSREKKESFPLTVTSAQKNPTAFYLCASSMYPGTTGELFFGEGSRLTVL.

The chain joins TRBV5-1 to TRBJ1-1; D uncertain. This CDR3 has 14 residues. CDR1 is SGHRS, CDR2 YFSETQ, per germline. Trimming cost V 8 bases and J 0 bases, with 14 bases left between them. The CDR3 spells CASSLTLMNTEAFF. The DNA of the CDR3 is TGCGCCAGTTCTCTGACATTGATGAACACTGAAGCTTTCTTT.

The rearrangement uses TRBV15 and TRBJ2-7; D is perhaps TRBD2 (5 bases). With 8 bases removed from V and 4 bases from J, the gap between germline ends came to 15 bases. Germline lookup yields CDR1 LNHNV and CDR2 YYDKDF (reference sequence). The CDR3 is 13 residues long. The DNA for the CDR3 is TGTGCCACCGAGAATCGACGGGGATACGAGCAGTACTTC. This codes for CATENRRGYEQYF. Filled out from reference TRBV15 and TRBJ2-7, the complete variable domain reads DAMVIQNPRYQVTQFGKPVTLSCSQTLNHNVMYWYQQKSSQAPKLLFHYYDKDFNNEADTPDNFQSRRPNTSFCFLDIRSPGLGDTAMYLCATENRRGYEQYFGPGTRLTVT.